The following is a TCR beta chain sequence with its context. Its target is not known. CDR1 and CDR2 (germline): MDHEN, SYDVKM. Trimming cost V 3 bases and J 5 bases, with 7 bases left between them. The CDR3 totals 12 residues. This sample was taken from a study of cytomegalovirus exposure and HLA in healthy donors. Study-level points and caveats: Follow-up analysis found HLA locus-dependent TCR association rates, highest for DRB1 and lowest for HLA-C. The majority of CMV-associated TCR beta chains were reported as apparently HLA-restricted in a later analysis. The study listed some 160 cytomegalovirus-associated TCR beta chains.

Whereas donors were nominally healthy upon sampling, unrecorded immune exposures were probable. The PCR was carried out with 60 Vbeta primers and 13 Jbeta primers. Some clones are missing from TCRdb's copy, which holds only in-frame ones; the method was immunoSEQ multiplex PCR. The sample has around 89,000 clones, over 75% seen once. The chain has TRBV28 and TRBJ1-2, with D maybe TRBD1 (5 bases). This clonotype was obtained from a girl aged 2-9 years in good health and CMV-seropositive. The sample consisted of PBMCs. CDR3 region: CASSFSGYGYTF. The CDR3 coding sequence is TGTGCCAGCAGTTTTTCAGGGTATGGCTACACCTTC.